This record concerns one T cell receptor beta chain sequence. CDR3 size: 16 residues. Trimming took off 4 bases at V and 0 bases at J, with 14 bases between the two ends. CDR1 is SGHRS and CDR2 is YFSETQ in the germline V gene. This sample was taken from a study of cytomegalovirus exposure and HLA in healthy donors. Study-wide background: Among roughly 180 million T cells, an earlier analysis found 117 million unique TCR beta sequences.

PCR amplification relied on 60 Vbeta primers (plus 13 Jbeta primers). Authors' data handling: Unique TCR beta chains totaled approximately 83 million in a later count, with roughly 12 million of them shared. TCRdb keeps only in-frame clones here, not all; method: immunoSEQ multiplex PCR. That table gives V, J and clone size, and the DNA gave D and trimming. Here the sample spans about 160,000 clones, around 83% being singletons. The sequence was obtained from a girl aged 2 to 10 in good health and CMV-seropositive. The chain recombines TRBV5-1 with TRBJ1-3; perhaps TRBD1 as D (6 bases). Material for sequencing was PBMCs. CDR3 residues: CASSGGTGNSGNTIYF. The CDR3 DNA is TGCGCCAGCAGCGGAGGAACAGGGAACTCTGGAAACACCATATATTTT.